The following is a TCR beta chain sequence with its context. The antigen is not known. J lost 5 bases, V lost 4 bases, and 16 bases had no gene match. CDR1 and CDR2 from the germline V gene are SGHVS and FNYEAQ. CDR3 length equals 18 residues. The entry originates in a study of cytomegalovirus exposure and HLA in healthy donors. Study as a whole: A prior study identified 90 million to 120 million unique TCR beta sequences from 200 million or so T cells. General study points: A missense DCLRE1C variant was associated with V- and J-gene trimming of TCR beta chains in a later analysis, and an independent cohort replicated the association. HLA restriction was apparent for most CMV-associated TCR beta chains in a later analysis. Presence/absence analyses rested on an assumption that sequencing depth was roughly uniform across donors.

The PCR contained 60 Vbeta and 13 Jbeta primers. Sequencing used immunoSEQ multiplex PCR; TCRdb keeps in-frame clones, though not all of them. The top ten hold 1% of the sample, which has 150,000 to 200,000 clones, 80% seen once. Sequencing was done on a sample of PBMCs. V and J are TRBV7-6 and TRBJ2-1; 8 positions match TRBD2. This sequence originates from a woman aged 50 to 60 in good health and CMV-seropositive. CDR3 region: CASSWASGRGGENNEQFF. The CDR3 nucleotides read TGTGCCAGCAGCTGGGCTAGCGGGCGGGGAGGGGAAAACAATGAGCAGTTCTTC.